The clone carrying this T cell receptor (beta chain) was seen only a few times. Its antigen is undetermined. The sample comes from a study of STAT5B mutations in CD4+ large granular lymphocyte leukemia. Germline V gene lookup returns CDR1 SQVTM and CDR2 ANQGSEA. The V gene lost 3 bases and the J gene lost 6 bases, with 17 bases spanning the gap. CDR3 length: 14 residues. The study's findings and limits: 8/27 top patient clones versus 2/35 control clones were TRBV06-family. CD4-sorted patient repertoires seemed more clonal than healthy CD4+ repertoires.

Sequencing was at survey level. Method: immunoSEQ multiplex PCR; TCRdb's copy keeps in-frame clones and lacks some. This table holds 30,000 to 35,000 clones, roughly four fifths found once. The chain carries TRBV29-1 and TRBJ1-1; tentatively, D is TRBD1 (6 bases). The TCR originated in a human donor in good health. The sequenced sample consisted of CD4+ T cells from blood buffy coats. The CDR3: CSVDRGGGTAEAFF. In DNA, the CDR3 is TGCAGCGTTGACCGAGGGGGGGGCACGGCTGAAGCTTTCTTT.